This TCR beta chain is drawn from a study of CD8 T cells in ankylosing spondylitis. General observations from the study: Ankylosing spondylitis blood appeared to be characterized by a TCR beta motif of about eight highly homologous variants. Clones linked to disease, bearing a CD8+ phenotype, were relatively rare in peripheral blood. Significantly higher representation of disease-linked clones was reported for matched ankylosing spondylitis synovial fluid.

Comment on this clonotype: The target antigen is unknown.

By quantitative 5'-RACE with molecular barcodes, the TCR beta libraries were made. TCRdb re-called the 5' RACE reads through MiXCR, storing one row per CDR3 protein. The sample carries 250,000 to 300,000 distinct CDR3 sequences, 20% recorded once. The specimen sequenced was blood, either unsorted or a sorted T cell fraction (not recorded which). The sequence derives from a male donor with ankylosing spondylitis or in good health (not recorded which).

CDR3 amino acids: CASSGERLAGSHEQFF. DNA of the CDR3: TGTGCCAGCAGTGGGGAGAGGCTAGCGGGGTCCCATGAGCAGTTCTTC. This rearrangement joins TRBV2 to TRBJ2-1; 9 bases agree with TRBD2. Germline CDR1 SNHLY, CDR2 FYNNEI. The CDR3 length is 16 residues. The trim removed 4 bases at V and 8 bases at J, leaving 12 bases unmatched. The variable domain in full, with the rest retrieved from reference TRBV2 and TRBJ2-1, is EPEVTQTPSHQVTQMGQEVILRCVPISNHLYFYWYRQILGQKVEFLVSFYNNEISEKSEIFDDQFSVERPDGSNFTLKIRSTKLEDSAMYFCASSGERLAGSHEQFFGPGTRLTVL.